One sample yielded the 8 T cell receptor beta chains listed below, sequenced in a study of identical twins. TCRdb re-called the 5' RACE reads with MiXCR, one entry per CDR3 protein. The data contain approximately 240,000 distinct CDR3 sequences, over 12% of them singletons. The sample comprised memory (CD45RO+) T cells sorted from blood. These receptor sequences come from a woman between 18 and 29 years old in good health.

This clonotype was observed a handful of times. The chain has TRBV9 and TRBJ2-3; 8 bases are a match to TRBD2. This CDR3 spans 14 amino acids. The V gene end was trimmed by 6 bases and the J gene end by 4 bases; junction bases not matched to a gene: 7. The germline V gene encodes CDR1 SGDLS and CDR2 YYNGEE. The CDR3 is CASTPSGFPDTQYF. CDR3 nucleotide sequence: TGTGCCAGCACCCCTAGCGGGTTCCCAGATACGCAGTATTTT.

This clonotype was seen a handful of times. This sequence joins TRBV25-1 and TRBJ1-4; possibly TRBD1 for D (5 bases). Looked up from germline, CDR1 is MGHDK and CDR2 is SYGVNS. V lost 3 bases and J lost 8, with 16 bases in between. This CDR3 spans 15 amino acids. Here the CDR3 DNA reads TGTGCCAGCAGTGATCTGTCCAGGGAAGGCGAAAAACTGTTTTTT. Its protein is CASSDLSREGEKLFF.

DNA for the CDR3: TGTGCCAGCAGTCCGGGGTTTTCCTACGAGCAGTACTTC. Its translation is CASSPGFSYEQYF. The V call is TRBV6-6, the J call TRBJ2-7, with TRBD2 as a possible D gene (5 bases). Germline CDR1 and CDR2: MNHNY and SVGAGI (reference sequence). Trimming pared 5 bases from V and 1 base from J, leaving 9 bases between. The length of the CDR3 is 13 residues.

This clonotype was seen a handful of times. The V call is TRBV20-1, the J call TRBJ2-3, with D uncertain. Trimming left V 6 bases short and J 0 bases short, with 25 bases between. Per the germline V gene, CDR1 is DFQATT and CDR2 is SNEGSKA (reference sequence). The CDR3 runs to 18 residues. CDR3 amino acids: CSADGSRFYDSSTDTQYF. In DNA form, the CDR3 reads TGCAGTGCAGATGGGTCCCGCTTTTACGACTCTAGCACAGATACGCAGTATTTT.

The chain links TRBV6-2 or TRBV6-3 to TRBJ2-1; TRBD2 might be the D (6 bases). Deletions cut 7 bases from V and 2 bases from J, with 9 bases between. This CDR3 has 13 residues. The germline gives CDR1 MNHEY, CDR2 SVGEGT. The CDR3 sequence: CASTGDPYNEQFF. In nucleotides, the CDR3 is TGTGCCAGCACGGGGGATCCCTACAATGAGCAGTTCTTC.

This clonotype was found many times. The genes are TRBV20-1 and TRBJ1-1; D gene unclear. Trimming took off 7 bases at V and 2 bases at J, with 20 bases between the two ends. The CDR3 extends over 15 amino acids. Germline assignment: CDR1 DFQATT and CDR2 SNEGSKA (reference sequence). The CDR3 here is CSVSGWAAVNTEAFF. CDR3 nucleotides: TGCAGTGTTTCAGGTTGGGCCGCGGTTAACACTGAAGCTTTCTTT.

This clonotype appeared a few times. DNA of the CDR3: TGCGCCAGCAGGCACAACACCATATATTTT. Translation gives CASRHNTIYF. The V and J genes are TRBV5-1 and TRBJ1-3; D unclear. Germline-derived CDR1 and CDR2 are SGHRS and YFSETQ. The CDR3 has 10 amino acids. Between the trimmed V and J ends, which lost 5 bases and 7 bases, there was a span of 4 bases.

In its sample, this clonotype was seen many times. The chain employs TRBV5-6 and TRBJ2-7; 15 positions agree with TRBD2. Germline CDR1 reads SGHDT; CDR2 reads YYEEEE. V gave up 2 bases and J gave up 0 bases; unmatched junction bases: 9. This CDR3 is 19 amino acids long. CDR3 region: CASSFGLAGGLLISYEQYF. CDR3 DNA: TGTGCCAGCAGCTTCGGACTAGCGGGAGGGTTACTGATCTCCTACGAGCAGTACTTC.